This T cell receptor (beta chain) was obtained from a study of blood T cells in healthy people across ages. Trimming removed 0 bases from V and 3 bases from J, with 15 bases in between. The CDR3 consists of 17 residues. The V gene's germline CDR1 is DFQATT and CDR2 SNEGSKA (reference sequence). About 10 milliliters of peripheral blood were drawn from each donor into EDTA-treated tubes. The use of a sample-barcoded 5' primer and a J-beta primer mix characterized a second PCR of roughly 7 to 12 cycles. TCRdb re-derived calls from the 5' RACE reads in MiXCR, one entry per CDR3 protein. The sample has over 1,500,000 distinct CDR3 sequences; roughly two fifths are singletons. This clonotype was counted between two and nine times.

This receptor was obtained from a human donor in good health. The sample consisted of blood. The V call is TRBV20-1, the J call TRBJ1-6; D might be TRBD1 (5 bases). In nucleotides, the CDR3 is TGCAGTGCTAGAGATACGGGACCTAGCGTCTATAATTCACCCCTCCACTTT. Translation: CSARDTGPSVYNSPLHF.